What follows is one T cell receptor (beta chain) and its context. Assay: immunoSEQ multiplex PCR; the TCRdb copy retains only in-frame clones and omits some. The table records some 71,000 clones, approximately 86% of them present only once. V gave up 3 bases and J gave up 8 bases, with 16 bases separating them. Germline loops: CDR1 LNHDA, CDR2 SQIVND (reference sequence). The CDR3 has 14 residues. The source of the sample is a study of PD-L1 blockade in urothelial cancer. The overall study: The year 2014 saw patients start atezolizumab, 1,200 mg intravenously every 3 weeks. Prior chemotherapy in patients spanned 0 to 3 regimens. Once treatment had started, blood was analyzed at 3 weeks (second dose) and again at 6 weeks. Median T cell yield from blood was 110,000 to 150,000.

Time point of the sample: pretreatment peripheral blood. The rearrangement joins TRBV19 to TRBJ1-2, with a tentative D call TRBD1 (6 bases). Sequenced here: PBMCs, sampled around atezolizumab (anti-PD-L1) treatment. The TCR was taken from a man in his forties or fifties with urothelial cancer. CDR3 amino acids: CASSIPQGRGGYTF. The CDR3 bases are TGTGCCAGTAGTATCCCCCAGGGGCGGGGGGGCTACACCTTC.